This TCR beta chain appears in the sequencing data of a study of siplizumab effects on memory and regulatory T cells. Broader study findings: Alloreactive sequences that could be traced to unstimulated CD4+ memory cells showed a significant reduction under siplizumab. Researchers could not give a naive or memory phenotype to roughly 75-96% of proliferating CD4+ or CD8+ clones. Unstimulated subsets were the mapping target of only a minor fraction of alloreactive clones.

The V gene lost 1 base and the J gene lost 0 bases, with 14 bases spanning the gap. CDR1 and CDR2 from the germline V gene are SGHKS and YYEKEE (reference sequence). CDR3 length: 16 amino acids. For this clone: The antigen remains unidentified.

The protocol was immunoSEQ multiplex PCR, while the TCRdb copy is restricted to in-frame clones and leaves out a portion. The sample contains 90,000 to 110,000 clones, about 92% of which appear only once. The receptor comes from a human donor in good health. Material for sequencing was CD4+ T cells sorted from blood. The V call is TRBV5-5, the J call TRBJ2-7; D tentatively reads TRBD1 or TRBD2 (5 bases each). CDR3 DNA sequence: TGTGCCAGCAGCTTGATGAGGGGCTCTAGCTCCTACGAGCAGTACTTC. Translating it yields CASSLMRGSSSYEQYF. Full variable domain (outside the CDR3, taken from reference TRBV5-5 and TRBJ2-7): DAGVTQSPTHLIKTRGQQVTLRCSPISGHKSVSWYQQVLGQGPQFIFQYYEKEERGRGNFPDRFSARQFPNYSSELNVNALLLGDSALYLCASSLMRGSSSYEQYFGPGTRLTVT.